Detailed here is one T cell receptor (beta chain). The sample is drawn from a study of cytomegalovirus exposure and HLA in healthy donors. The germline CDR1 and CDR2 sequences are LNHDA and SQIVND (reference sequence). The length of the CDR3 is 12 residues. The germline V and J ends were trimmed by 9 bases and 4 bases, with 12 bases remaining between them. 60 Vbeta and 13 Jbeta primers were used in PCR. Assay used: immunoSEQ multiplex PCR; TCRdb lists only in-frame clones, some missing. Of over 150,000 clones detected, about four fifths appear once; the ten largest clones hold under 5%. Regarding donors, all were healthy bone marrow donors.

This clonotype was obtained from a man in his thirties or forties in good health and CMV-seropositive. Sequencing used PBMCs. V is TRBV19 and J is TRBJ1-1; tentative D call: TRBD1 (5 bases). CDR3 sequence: CASTQGGTEAFF. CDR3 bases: TGTGCCAGCACCCAGGGAGGCACTGAAGCTTTCTTT.